This TCR beta chain derives from a study of T cells after yellow fever vaccination. 5'RACE template switching generated TCR cDNA, adding a universal primer site and UMIs. Each CDR3 protein gets one entry after TCRdb re-called the 5' RACE reads with MiXCR. The sample includes 200,000 to 300,000 distinct CDR3 sequences, roughly 13% seen only once; the top ten take roughly 0.5%. In its sample, this clonotype was seen a few times. The target antigen is unknown. Study-wide points: In post-booster samples, most primary-vaccination clones reappeared (just under 98% CD4, over 70% CD8). Secondary responses were weaker yet peaked faster, day 5 versus 15.

J gave up 6 bases and V 8 bases, and 13 bases lay outside the gene matches. This CDR3 is 15 amino acids long. Per the germline V gene, CDR1 is MNHEY and CDR2 is SVGEGT. The sample was CD4+ T cells sorted from PBMCs, taken 45 days after the yellow fever booster vaccination. The chain uses TRBV6-2 or TRBV6-3 and TRBJ2-1; 7 nucleotides agree with TRBD2. The clonotype originates from a man aged 25-40 years who received the YFV17D yellow fever vaccine. The CDR3 reads CASGNPGLRPNEQFF. The CDR3 DNA is TGTGCCAGCGGTAATCCGGGACTAAGGCCCAATGAGCAGTTCTTC.